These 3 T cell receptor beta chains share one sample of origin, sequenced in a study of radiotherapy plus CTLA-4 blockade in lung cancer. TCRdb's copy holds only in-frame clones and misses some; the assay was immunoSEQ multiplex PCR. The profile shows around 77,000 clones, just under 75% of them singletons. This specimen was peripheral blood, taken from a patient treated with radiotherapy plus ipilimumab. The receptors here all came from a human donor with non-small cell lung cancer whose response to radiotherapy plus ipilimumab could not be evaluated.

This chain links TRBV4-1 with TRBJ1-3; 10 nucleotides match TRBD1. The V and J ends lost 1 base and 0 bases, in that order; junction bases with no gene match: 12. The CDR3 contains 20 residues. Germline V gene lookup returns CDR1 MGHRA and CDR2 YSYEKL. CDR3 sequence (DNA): TGCGCCAGCAGCCAAGTTGGGGGGACAGGGGTCCTCCTCTCTGGAAACACCATATATTTT. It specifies CASSQVGGTGVLLSGNTIYF.

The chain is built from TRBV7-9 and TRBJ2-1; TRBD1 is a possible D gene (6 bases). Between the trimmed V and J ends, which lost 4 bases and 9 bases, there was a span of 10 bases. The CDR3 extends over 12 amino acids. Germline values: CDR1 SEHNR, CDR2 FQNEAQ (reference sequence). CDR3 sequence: CASSSQGGEQFF. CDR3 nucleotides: TGTGCCAGCAGCTCCCAAGGGGGTGAGCAGTTCTTC. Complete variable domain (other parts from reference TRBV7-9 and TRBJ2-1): DTGVSQNPRHKITKRGQNVTFRCDPISEHNRLYWYRQTLGQGPEFLTYFQNEAQLEKSRLLSDRFSAERPKGSFSTLEIQRTEQGDSAMYLCASSSQGGEQFFGPGTRLTVL.

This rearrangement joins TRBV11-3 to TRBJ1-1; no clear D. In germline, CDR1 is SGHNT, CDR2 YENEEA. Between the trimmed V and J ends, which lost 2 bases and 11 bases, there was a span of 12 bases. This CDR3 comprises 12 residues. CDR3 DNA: TGTGCCAGCAGCTTAATCGGGGATTGGGCTTTCTTT. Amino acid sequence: CASSLIGDWAFF.